This TCR beta chain was recovered during a study of CD8 T cells in Susac syndrome. Random hexamers primed reverse transcription of roughly 0.5 to 1 ug RNA. The method of amplification for TCR beta CDR3 was immunoSEQ multiplex PCR, covering 54 Vbeta and 13 Jbeta. TCRdb itself ran the immunoSEQ multiplex PCR reads through MiXCR, one entry per CDR3 protein. The table lists around 190,000 distinct CDR3 sequences, roughly 95% of them singletons. The CDR3 has 16 residues. Trimming cost V 6 bases and J 3 bases, with 18 bases left between them. From germline, CDR1 is SNHLY and CDR2 FYNNEI. The authors sequenced TCR beta from blood CD8+ and CD4+ T cells. The multiple sclerosis controls consisted of treatment-naive patients with relapsing-remitting disease, either stable or active.

The receptor was isolated from a human donor with multiple sclerosis. The specimen was CD8+ T cells from PBMCs. The chain recombines TRBV2 with TRBJ1-5; maybe TRBD1 (6 bases). The CDR3 loop reads CASRDPSQGLNQPQHF. The CDR3 DNA is TGTGCCAGCAGAGACCCCTCACAGGGCCTCAATCAGCCCCAGCATTTT.